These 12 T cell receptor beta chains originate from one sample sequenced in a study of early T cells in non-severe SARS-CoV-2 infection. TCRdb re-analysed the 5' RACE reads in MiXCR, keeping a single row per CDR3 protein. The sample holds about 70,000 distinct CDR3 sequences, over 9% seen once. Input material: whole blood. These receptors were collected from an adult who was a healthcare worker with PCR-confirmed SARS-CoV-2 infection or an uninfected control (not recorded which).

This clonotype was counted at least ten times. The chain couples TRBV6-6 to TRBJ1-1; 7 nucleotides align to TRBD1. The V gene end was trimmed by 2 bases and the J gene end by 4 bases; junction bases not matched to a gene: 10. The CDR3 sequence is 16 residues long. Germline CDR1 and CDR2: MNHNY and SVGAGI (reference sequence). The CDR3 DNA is TGTGCCAGCAGTTACGCCGTTGGCAGGGGGAGCACTGAAGCTTTCTTT. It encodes CASSYAVGRGSTEAFF.

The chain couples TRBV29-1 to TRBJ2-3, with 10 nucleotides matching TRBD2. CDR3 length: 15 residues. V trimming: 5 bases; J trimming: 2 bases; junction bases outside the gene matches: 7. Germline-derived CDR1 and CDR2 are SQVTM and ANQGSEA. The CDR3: CSVLLAGDLTDTQYF. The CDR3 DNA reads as TGCAGCGTTTTGCTAGCGGGGGACCTCACAGATACGCAGTATTTT.

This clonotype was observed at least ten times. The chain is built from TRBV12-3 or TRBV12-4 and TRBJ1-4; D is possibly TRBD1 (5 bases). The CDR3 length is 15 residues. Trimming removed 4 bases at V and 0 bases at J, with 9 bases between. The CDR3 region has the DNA TGTGCCAGCAGTTCTACAGGCTCAACTAATGAAAAACTGTTTTTT. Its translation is CASSSTGSTNEKLFF.

The CDR3 coding sequence is TGTGCCAGCAGCTTAGCGGAGGAAGGATACTCTGGGGCCAACGTCCTGACTTTC. Protein: CASSLAEEGYSGANVLTF. This chain uses TRBV11-1 with TRBJ2-6, with D possibly TRBD2 on 5 matching bases. The V end was cut by 0 bases, the J end by 0 bases, with 12 bases between. Germline lookup yields CDR1 SGHAT and CDR2 FQDESV (reference sequence). The CDR3 has 18 residues.

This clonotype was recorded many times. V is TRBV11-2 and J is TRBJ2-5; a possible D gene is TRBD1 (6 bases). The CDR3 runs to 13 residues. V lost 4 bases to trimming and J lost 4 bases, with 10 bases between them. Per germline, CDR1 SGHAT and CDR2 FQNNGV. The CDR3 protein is CASSSGQSETQYF. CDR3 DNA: TGTGCCAGCAGCTCCGGACAGTCAGAGACCCAGTACTTC.

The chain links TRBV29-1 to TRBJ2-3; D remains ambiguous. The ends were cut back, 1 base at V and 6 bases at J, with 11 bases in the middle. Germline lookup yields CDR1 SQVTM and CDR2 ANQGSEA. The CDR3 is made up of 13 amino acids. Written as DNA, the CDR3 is TGCAGCGTTGAAGGGACGGCCCGTGATACGCAGTATTTT. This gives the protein CSVEGTARDTQYF.

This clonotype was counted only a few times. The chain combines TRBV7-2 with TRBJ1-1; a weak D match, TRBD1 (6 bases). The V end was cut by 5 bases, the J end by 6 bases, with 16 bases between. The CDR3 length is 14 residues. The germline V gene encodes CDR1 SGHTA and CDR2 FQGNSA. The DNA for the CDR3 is TGTGCCAGCAGCGCCCGGAGAGGGACATCTGAAGCTTTCTTT. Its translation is CASSARRGTSEAFF.

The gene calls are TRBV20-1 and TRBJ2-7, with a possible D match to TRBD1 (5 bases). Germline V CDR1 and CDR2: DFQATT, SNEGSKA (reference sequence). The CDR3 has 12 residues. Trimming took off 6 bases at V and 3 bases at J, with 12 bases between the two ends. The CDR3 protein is CSARALDYEQYF. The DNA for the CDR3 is TGCAGTGCCAGGGCCCTAGACTACGAGCAGTACTTC.

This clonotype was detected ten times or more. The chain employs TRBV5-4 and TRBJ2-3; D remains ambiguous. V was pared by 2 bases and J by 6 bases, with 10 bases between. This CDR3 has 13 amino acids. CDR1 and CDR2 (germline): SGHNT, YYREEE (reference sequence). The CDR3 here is CASSLANKDTQYF. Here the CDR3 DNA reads TGTGCCAGCAGCTTAGCTAACAAGGATACGCAGTATTTT.

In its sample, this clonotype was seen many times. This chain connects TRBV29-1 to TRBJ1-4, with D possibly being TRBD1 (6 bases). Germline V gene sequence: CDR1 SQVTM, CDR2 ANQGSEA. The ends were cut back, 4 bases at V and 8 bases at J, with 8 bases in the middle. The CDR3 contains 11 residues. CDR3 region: CSVAQGEKLFF. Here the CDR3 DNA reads TGCAGCGTTGCACAGGGCGAAAAACTGTTTTTT.

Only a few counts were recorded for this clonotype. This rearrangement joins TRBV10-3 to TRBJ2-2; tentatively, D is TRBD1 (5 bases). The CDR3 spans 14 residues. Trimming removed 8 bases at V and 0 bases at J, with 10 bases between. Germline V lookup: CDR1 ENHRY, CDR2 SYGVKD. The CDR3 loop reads CAILTDPNTGELFF. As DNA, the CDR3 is TGTGCCATCCTGACAGATCCGAACACCGGGGAGCTGTTTTTT.

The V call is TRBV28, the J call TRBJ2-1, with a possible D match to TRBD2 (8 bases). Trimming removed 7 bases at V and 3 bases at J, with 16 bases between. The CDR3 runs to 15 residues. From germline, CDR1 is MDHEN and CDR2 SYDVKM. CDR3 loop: CASNTGRGLYNEQFF. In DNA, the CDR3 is TGTGCCAGCAATACCGGGAGGGGGCTCTACAATGAGCAGTTCTTC.